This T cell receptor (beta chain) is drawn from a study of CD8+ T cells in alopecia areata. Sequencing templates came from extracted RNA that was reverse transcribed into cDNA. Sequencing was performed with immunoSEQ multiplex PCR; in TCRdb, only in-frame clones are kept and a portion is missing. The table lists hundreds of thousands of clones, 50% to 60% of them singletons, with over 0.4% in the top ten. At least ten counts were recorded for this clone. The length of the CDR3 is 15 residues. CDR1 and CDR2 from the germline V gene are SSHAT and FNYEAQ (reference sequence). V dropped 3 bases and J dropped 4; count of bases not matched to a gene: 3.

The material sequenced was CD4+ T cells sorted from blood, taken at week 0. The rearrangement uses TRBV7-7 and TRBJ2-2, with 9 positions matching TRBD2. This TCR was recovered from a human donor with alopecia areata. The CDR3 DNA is TGTGCCAGCAGCTTTAGCGGGGGCCCCACCGGGGAGCTGTTTTTT. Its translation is CASSFSGGPTGELFF.